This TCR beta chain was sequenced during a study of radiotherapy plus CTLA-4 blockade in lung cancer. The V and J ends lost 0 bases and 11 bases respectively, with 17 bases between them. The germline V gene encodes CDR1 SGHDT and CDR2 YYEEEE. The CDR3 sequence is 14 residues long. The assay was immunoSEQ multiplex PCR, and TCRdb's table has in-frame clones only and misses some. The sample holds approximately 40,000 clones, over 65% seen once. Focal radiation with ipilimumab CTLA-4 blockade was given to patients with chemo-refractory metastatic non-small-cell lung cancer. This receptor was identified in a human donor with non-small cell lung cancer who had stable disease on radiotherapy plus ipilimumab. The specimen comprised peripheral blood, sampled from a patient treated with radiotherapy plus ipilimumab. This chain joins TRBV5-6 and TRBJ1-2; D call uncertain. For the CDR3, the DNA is TGTGCCAGCAGCTTGGCCACGGTGGGCGCCTCATACACCTTC. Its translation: CASSLATVGASYTF.